This TCR beta chain appears in the sequencing data of a study of human T cells and chemical hapten exposure (dated by TCRdb to the early 2020s). Background for the entire study: For sensitization, 2% DPC in acetone was applied to a roughly 2 cm by roughly 2 cm area of upper inner arm skin. Throughout the study period of approximately 23 weeks, patients also received therapeutic DPC doses to the scalp every week. Alopecia areata with under or over 50% scalp involvement, alopecia totalis and alopecia universalis were represented in the patient cohort, which was mostly female. Patch testing was done on the upper back using Finn chambers containing 0.01% DPC, and results were scored after 6 days according to International Contact Dermatitis Research Group standards. This study followed changes in the peripheral blood TCR repertoire in vivo during primary and secondary sensitization of alopecia patients to the hapten diphenylcyclopropenone (DPC). Blood was sampled from patients pre-sensitization (week 0) and at 2, 6 and about 24 weeks after DPC sensitization. Around 30 alopecia patients provided blood for TCR sequencing at one to four time points (pre-sensitization, 2, 6 and 24 weeks). Libraries were pooled for sequencing, and per-sample TCR yields varied mainly because of small differences in library volumes within the pool. Results the study describes overall, beyond this receptor: A positive correlation was found between the number of PT1 expanded TCRs and patch test score, with significance reached at thresholds 8, 16 and 32 but not 4. The number of TCRs above 1 in 1000 frequency did not change with DPC sensitization; there was no evidence of global repertoire structure alterations. Repeated subsampling changed both the strength of the expansion versus patch-test correlation and the threshold at which the correlation became significant. Because all patients had alopecia, a presumed autoimmune disease, the immune response of the patients might differ from that of healthy individuals. Compared with pre-sensitization or healthy control sets, expanded TCRs formed significantly more large CDR3 similarity clusters, which is consistent with antigen-driven responses.

Receptor libraries were prepared by RACE. The data were produced on a NextSeq 500. Library preparation attached unique molecular identifiers to individual cDNA molecules for quantitative, reproducible TCR counting. Each blood RNA sample was used to sequence both TCR alpha and TCR beta chains. Turning to the authors' computational methods: The median number of TCRs per sample was 95,638, ranging from 23,224 to 690,600. V, J and CDR3 annotation of the TCR reads was performed with the Decombinator software suite. For the PS versus PT1 abundance plots, all samples were subsampled to the same number of TCRs (28,000). TCRs were defined as expanded if absent before sensitization and observed at least eight times at the 2-week time point. TCRdb ran its own pipeline on the public reads, namely fastp trimming at Q25 and MiXCR clone calling, and kept in-frame beta chains. Every distinct CDR3 protein forms one entry, paired with its most common genes and DNA. The V and J calls reflect TCRdb's pipeline rather than the authors' work. For this sample the table gives 250,000 to 300,000 distinct CDR3 sequences, of which almost 8% were detected only once. The biggest ten clones account for 1.2% of the sample.

A remark on this clonotype: The target of this receptor is not known. Per-base qualities were not stored, and no clone one base away is much larger.

The cysteine opens and the phenylalanine closes a CDR3 of 13 amino acids. The retained sequence is limited to the CDR3, 39 bases, with the frame set at the first base. CDR1 and CDR2 are drawn from the germline V gene (reference sequence): SEHNR, FQNEAQ. Trimming removed 1 base from V and 5 bases from J, leaving 9 bases between the germline ends. The time point label on this specimen signifies: pre-sensitization, week 0. The treatment or condition label, as the study defines it: therapeutic diphenylcyclopropenone sensitization with weekly scalp DPC. Blood at each patch-test visit was drawn before the patch test was applied. To be eligible, patients had to be aged 18 to 70, diagnosed with alopecia and judged suitable for DPC therapy, while pregnant patients were excluded. Unfractionated whole blood was collected in Tempus Blood RNA tubes, and total RNA was extracted from that blood.

This specimen was whole blood, taken in connection with sensitization to the hapten diphenylcyclopropenone (DPC). The source is a man in his late teens or twenties with alopecia areata. Some clones in this sample may be carry-over from other donors' samples. The V and J segments used are TRBV7-9 and TRBJ2-7; TRBD2 could be the D gene, as 6 bases match. In nucleotides, the sequence is TGTGCCAGCAGCTTAGTTGGAGGGGACGAGCAGTACTTC. This yields the protein CASSLVGGDEQYF.